This T cell receptor (beta chain) was obtained from a study of blood T cell repertoires in COVID-19 (dated by TCRdb to 2018 to 2020). Study-level background: Samples from collaborators originated in the United States, Italy and Spain and spanned both the acute and convalescent phases of COVID-19. The prospective study material was composed of cDNA or gDNA derived from T cells, B-cell-depleted T cells, or PBMCs. The dataset comprised deeply sampled blood TCRbeta repertoires from subjects exposed to, actively infected with, or recovered from COVID-19. The repertoires were released in a freely available public database meant as a resource for research on the immune response to SARS-CoV-2. Samples were obtained from the ongoing ImmuneRACE study (first 160 participants) and from 1,254 subjects provided by 6 global collaborators. The sample metadata nearly always contained a de-identified subject ID, COVID-19 status, age in years and sex. HLA class I and class II types, where available, came from metadata supplied by the sample provider rather than from assay-based typing.

Study-wide conclusions, independent of this receptor: The amount of clinical and demographic metadata varied by source and participant and was provided uncurated.

Concerning this clone: The antigen it binds to is not known. No much larger clone exists at a distance of one base, and base qualities are not known.

In the prospective study, participants were roughly 18 to 90 years old, resided in 24 geographic areas of the United States, and were enrolled through a virtual design. In the prospective study, cohorts were assigned on the basis of participant-reported clinical history obtained from a screening survey and a study questionnaire. Exposed participants were defined as having been in contact with someone with a PCR-confirmed or clinician-diagnosed COVID-19 case within 2 weeks of study entry. In the prospective study, mobile phlebotomists collected whole blood, serum and a nasopharyngeal or oropharyngeal swab from each participant. Additional blood draws and questionnaires over an approximately two-month period could optionally be provided by prospective study participants. Before DNA extraction, prospective study blood samples were shipped either frozen or at room temperature. The trim is 4 bases for V and 0 bases for J, with a gap of 17 bases between the germline ends. The germline V gene (reference sequence) yields SGHNT for CDR1 and YYREEE for CDR2. From the cysteine through the phenylalanine, the CDR3 covers 17 amino acids. The only DNA kept is the CDR3, 51 bases in frame from the first base.

TCRbeta CDR3 regions were amplified from genomic DNA by means of the immunoSEQ Assay, a bias-controlled multiplex PCR. From the authors' description of their analysis: Nucleated cell counts per sample were estimated from amplification of reference gene primers within the assay. To quantify the absolute abundance of each unique TCRbeta CDR3 rearrangement, sequence reads were collapsed and filtered. Productive Simpson clonality was computed per sample as the square root of Simpson's diversity index over productive rearrangements. In its TCRdb copy, this immuneACCESS table keeps in-frame sequences only and misses some clones. Where compared with another copy, unresolved V genes explain less than half of these, and the others have no known cause. The DNA was the basis for D and trimming; V, J and clone size are from that table. The sample table holds over 200,000 clones, of which around 91% were seen once. The leading ten clones occupy roughly 15% of the sample.

Recombination connected TRBV5-4 to TRBJ2-1; D gene: possibly TRBD2, on 5 matching bases. The TCR comes from a man aged 25-45 years who had been exposed to COVID-19. The sample consisted of PBMCs or T cells enriched from blood (not recorded which). The CDR3 region: CASSGGLPFSSYNEQFF. The sequenced DNA: TGTGCCAGCAGCGGCGGACTGCCCTTTAGCTCCTACAATGAGCAGTTCTTC. With all but the CDR3 taken from the reference TRBV5-4 and TRBJ2-1 genes, the full variable domain is: ETGVTQSPTHLIKTRGQQVTLRCSSQSGHNTVSWYQQALGQGPQFIFQYYREEENGRGNFPPRFSGLQFPNYSSELNVNALELDDSALYLCASSGGLPFSSYNEQFFGPGTRLTVL.